These T cell receptor beta chains were read from a single sample in a study of cytomegalovirus exposure and HLA in healthy donors. TCRdb's copy holds only in-frame clones and misses some; the assay was immunoSEQ multiplex PCR. The sample has 130,000 or so clones, about 75% seen once. Sequencing used PBMCs. The receptors were sampled from a man aged 35 to 55 in good health and CMV-seronegative. The CDR3 runs from the conserved cysteine through the conserved F or W. The D gene is left open where the match is weak. A row's size may be missing; if present it is once, few, many or a size class.

d_gene	v_gene	j_gene	abundance	CDR3nt	CDR3aa
TRBD1	TRBV18	TRBJ1-2	NA	TGTGCCAGCTCACCAGAGGACAGGGCCGGCTACACCTTC	CASSPEDRAGYTF
TRBD1	TRBV7-3	TRBJ1-2	once	TGTGCCAGCAGCCGGACAGGGGCCTCCCCCGGGACTTCATATGGCTACACCTTC	CASSRTGASPGTSYGYTF
NA	TRBV29-1	TRBJ2-4	NA	TGCAGCGTTGTTCCCCCAAACAAAAACATTCAGTACTTC	CSVVPPNKNIQYF
NA	TRBV19	TRBJ1-2	NA	TGTGCCAGTAGTGCCAGACAGACCCCGACAGCTAACTATGGCTACACCTTC	CASSARQTPTANYGYTF
TRBD1	TRBV5-1	TRBJ2-2	NA	TGCGCCAGCAGCGCGACAGGGGAGAACACCGGGGAGCTGTTTTTT	CASSATGENTGELFF
TRBD2	TRBV6-1	TRBJ2-3	few	TGTGCCAGCAGTTTGCGGGAGAAAGATACGCAGTATTTT	CASSLREKDTQYF
NA	TRBV5-1	TRBJ2-5	NA	TGCGCCAGCAGCTTCCGAGGGCAAGAGACCCAGTACTTC	CASSFRGQETQYF
TRBD1	TRBV9	TRBJ2-1	NA	TGTGCCAGCAGCTCATCCTCCTCCGGGACAGGGCTTTACAATGAGCAGTTCTTC	CASSSSSSGTGLYNEQFF
NA	TRBV12-5	TRBJ2-3	NA	TGTGCTAGTGCCTCAACTAGCACAGATACGCAGTATTTT	CASASTSTDTQYF
NA	TRBV12-5	TRBJ1-6	NA	TGTGCTAGTGGTTTGGGGACTGTTTCACCCCTCCACTTT	CASGLGTVSPLHF
NA	TRBV7-2	TRBJ2-1	NA	TGTGCCAGCAGCTTAGAGGGGTGGAATGAGCAGTTCTTC	CASSLEGWNEQFF
NA	TRBV11-2	TRBJ2-1	NA	TGTGCCACCCTTTTTAGCGGAGGACTGGGCTCCTACAATGAGCAGTTCTTC	CATLFSGGLGSYNEQFF
NA	TRBV2	TRBJ1-1	few	TGTGCCAGCAGTGCTGAGATGAACACTGAAGCTTTCTTT	CASSAEMNTEAFF
NA	TRBV6-5	TRBJ2-3	few	TGTGCCAGCAGTGATCTAAGCCGGGATACGCAGTATTTT	CASSDLSRDTQYF
NA	TRBV5-6	TRBJ1-4	NA	TGTGCCAGCAGCTTGGGGGCCGGGGGTGTACGGATAAATGAAAAACTGTTTTTT	CASSLGAGGVRINEKLFF
NA	TRBV7-6	TRBJ1-1	medium-sized	TGTGCCAGCAGCCCCCGGGGGACGCAGACTGAAGCTTTCTTT	CASSPRGTQTEAFF
TRBD1	TRBV9	TRBJ1-6	NA	TGTGCCAGCAGCGTAGGGGGACAGGGTGAGTCACCCCTCCACTTT	CASSVGGQGESPLHF
NA	TRBV6-1	TRBJ2-5	NA	TGTGCCAGCAGCCCCTATCAACAGAAAGAGACCCAGTACTTC	CASSPYQQKETQYF
NA	TRBV6-6	TRBJ1-1	few	TGTGCCAGCAGTCTATGGACAGTTAACACTGAAGCTTTCTTT	CASSLWTVNTEAFF
TRBD1	TRBV5-1	TRBJ2-2	NA	TGCGCCACCAACCACCTGGGACAGGGGTCGAACACCGGGGAGCTGTTTTTT	CATNHLGQGSNTGELFF
NA	TRBV28	TRBJ2-7	NA	TGTGCCAGCAGTGCAACCTCAGGCCCCTCCTACGAGCAGTACTTC	CASSATSGPSYEQYF
NA	TRBV6-1	TRBJ1-2	NA	TGTGCCAGCAGGTCAATAGCCCTGCACTATGGCTACACCTTC	CASRSIALHYGYTF